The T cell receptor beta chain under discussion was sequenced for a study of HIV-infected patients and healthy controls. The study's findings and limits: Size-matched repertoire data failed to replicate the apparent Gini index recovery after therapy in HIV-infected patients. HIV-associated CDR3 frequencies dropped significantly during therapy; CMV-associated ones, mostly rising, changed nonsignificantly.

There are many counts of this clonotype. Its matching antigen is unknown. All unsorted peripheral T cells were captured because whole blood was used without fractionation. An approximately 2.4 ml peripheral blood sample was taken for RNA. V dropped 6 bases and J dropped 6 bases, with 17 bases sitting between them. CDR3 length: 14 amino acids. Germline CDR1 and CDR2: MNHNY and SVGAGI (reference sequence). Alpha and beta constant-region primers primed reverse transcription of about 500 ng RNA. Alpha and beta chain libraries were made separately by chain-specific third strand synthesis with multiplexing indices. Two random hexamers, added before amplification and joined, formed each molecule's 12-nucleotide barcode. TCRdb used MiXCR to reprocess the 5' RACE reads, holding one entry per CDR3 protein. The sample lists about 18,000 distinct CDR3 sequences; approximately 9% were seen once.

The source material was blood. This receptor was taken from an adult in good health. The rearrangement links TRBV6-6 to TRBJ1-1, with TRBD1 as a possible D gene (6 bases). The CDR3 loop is CASSPQGRLAEAFF. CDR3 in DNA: TGTGCCAGCAGCCCACAGGGCAGGCTGGCTGAAGCTTTCTTT.